These T cell receptor beta chains were read from a single sample in a study of vaccination effects on CD4 cells after COVID-19. These receptors are not linked to any known antigen. This table comes from immunoSEQ multiplex PCR, and its TCRdb copy is limited to in-frame clones, with some not included. The table includes 50,000 to 75,000 clones, under 85% detected once. The sequenced sample was CD4+ T cells from PBMCs cultured without peptide, obtained before COVID-19 vaccination. Every receptor here comes from a human donor who had a prior SARS-CoV-2 infection. CDR3s include the opening cysteine and the closing phenylalanine or tryptophan. The size field is filled for only some rows; it gives once, few, many or a size class.

v_call clone_size cdr3_aa
TRBV7-3 . CASSLTDRGSPLHF
TRBV11-3 once CASSSLLAGSYYEQYF
TRBV18 . CASSQTTGWNQPQHF
TRBV25-1 . CASKTPTNYGYTF
TRBV24-1 . CATSDGQGPRGDTEAFF
TRBV3-1/TRBV3-2 many CASSRGLAGNNEQFF
TRBV6-5 . CASSYHFGYGYTF
TRBV4-3 . CASSPRTASGNTGELFF
TRBV3-1/TRBV3-2 . CASSHDWSGELFF
TRBV7-9 . CASSPGLATPGELFF
TRBV7-9 . CASSLSGGVPEQFF
TRBV13 . CASSLRQGTGSYEQYF
TRBV19 once CASSIWTSGTHNEQFF